This T cell receptor (beta chain) was observed in a study of naive and memory T cell subsets. Worth noting for this clonotype: Its antigen is still unknown.

The beta constant-region primer was an equimolar mix of two oligonucleotides covering TRBC1 and TRBC2. Four rounds of PCR amplified the ligated cDNA using nested alpha and beta constant-region primers plus SP2. One entry per CDR3 protein, called by TCRdb with MiXCR from the UMI-ligation and nested PCR reads. The data contain over 110,000 distinct CDR3 sequences, 15% to 25% of them seen just once; the ten biggest clones take up roughly 0.6%. Overall study findings and caveats: Naive and memory subsets had different power law exponents for TCR abundance. Especially in CD8 cells, naive repertoires contained a few larger clonotypes, possibly CD45RA-re-expressing memory cells.

Germline V CDR1 and CDR2: SQVTM, ANQGSEA. The CDR3 spans 10 residues. V lost 4 bases and J lost 8, with 6 bases in between. The rearrangement links TRBV29-1 to TRBJ2-1; perhaps TRBD1 as D (5 bases). The receptor was isolated from a human donor in good health. The sequencing input was naive CD8+ T cells from blood. The CDR3 loop reads CSVGGHEQFF. The CDR3 DNA reads as TGCAGCGTTGGGGGCCATGAGCAGTTCTTC.